This T cell receptor beta chain appears in the sequencing data of a study of vaccination and CD4 T cells after COVID-19. The overall study: Overlapping peptides covering the spike proteins of SARS-CoV-2, HCoV-NL63, HCoV-OC43 and HCoV-229E were added to stimulate cells. Findings of the study overall: The authors studied relatively few convalescent patients and analyzed no early post-infection timepoints.

About this clonotype itself: Its antigen remains unknown.

Treatment in this sample: approximately 11-day PBMC culture with coronavirus spike peptide pools or control peptides (ViraFEST assay). In the ViraFEST assay, peptide-pool expansion preceded TCR sequencing of expanded clonotypes. Germline CDR1 reads MNHEY; CDR2 reads SMNVEV (reference sequence). Deletions cut 7 bases from V and 12 bases from J, with 7 bases between. The CDR3 runs 8 residues. Sequencing of DNA taken from cultured CD4+ T cells relied on the Oncomine TCR Beta short-read assay. TCRdb reprocessed the PCR reads via MiXCR and lists one record per CDR3 protein. The table lists 13,000 or so distinct CDR3 sequences, 55% to 65% of them singletons, with 10% to 12% in the top ten.

The source of this sequence is a human donor who had recovered from COVID-19. The sequenced sample was CD4+ T cells from blood, cultured in vitro. The chain links TRBV27 to TRBJ2-7; D call uncertain. The CDR3 reads CASTSRYF. The DNA for the CDR3 is TGTGCCAGCACGTCTCGGTACTTC.